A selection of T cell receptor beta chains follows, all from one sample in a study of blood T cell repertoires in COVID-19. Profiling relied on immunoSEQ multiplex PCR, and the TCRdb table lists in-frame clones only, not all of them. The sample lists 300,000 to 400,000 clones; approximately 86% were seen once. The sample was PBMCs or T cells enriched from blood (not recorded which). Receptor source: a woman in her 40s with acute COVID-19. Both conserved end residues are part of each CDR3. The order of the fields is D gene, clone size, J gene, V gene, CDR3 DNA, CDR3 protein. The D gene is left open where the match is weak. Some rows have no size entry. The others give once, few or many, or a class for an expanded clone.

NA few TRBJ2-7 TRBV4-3 TGCGCCAGCAGCCAAGGAAGGGGTTATTCCTACGAGCAGTACTTC CASSQGRGYSYEQYF
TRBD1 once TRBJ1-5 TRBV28 TGTGCCAGCAGCCTCGGACAGGTCAGCAATCAGCCCCAGCATTTT CASSLGQVSNQPQHF
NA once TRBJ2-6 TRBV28 TGTGCCAGCAGTTATTACCGATTTTCGTACAGATCCTACTCTGGGGCCAACGTCCTGACTTTC CASSYYRFSYRSYSGANVLTF
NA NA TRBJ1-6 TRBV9 TGTGCCAGCAGCGTCGGGAGGGCCTATAATTCACCCCTCCACTTT CASSVGRAYNSPLHF
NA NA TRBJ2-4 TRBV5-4 TGTGCCAGCAGCTTAGCAGGGGAGAAGGGCAAAAACATTCAGTACTTC CASSLAGEKGKNIQYF
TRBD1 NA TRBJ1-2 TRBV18 TGTGCCAGCTCACCGTACAGGGGGGCTAACTATGGCTACACCTTC CASSPYRGANYGYTF
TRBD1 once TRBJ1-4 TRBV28 TGTGCCAGCAGCCAGGGGGACAGGGGAGGTACTGAAAAACTGTTTTTT CASSQGDRGGTEKLFF
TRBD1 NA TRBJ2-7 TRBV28 TGTGCCAGCAGTCTCGCCACCGGGACAGCGGCCAGCGAGCAGTACTTC CASSLATGTAASEQYF
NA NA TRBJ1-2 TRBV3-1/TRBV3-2 TGTGCCAGCAGCCAAGATACGTCAGGGAAGTTCTATGGCTACACCTTC CASSQDTSGKFYGYTF
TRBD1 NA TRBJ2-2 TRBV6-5 TGTGCCAGCAGCTCGGGGACAGCAAACACCGGGGAGCTGTTTTTT CASSSGTANTGELFF
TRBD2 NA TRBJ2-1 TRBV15 TGTGCCACCAGCAGAGACGCGGGGGGGTATAATGAGCAGTTCTTC CATSRDAGGYNEQFF
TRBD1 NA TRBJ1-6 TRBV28 TGTGCCAGCAGTTCGGGACAGAGAGATAATTCACCCCTCCACTTT CASSSGQRDNSPLHF
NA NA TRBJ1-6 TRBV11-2 TGTGCCAGCAGCTTCCGCGGACAGAAAAATTCACCCCTCCACTTT CASSFRGQKNSPLHF
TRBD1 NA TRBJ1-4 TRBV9 TGTGCCAGCAGCGTTAGGGACAGCGAAAAACTGTTTTTT CASSVRDSEKLFF
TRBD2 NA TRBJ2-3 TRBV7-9 TGTGCCAGCAGCAGACCGACTAGCAGGTCAGATACGCAGTATTTT CASSRPTSRSDTQYF
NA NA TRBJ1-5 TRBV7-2 TGTGCCAGCAGCCGGGGTCAGACTCAGTATCAGCCCCAGCATTTT CASSRGQTQYQPQHF
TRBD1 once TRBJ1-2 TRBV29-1 TGCAGCGCTCAGGAAGGGGGCAGGTGCACCTTC CSAQEGGRCTF
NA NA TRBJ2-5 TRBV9 TGTGCCAGCAGCGTAGGGGCATATCAAGAGACCCAGTACTTC CASSVGAYQETQYF
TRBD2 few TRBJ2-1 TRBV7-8 TGTGCCAGCAGCTCCGCGAGACTAGCGACTACCTACAATGAGCAGTTCTTC CASSSARLATTYNEQFF
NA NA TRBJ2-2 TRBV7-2 TGTGCCAGCAGCCCCACTAGAACCGGGGAGCTGTTTTTT CASSPTRTGELFF
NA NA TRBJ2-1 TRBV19 TGTGCCAGTAGTAAGCTAGCTGGATCCTACAATGAGCAGTTCTTC CASSKLAGSYNEQFF
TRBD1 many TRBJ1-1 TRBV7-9 TGTGCCAGCAGCTTACAGCAGGGGGGCATAGAAGCTTTCTTT CASSLQQGGIEAFF
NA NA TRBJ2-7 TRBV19 TGTGCCAGTAGTATACGCCCGGACAGCCGCTACGAGCAGTACTTC CASSIRPDSRYEQYF
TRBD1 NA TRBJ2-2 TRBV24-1 TGTGCCACCAGTGACTCCGGGACAGGAAGAGGGGTCGGGGAGCTGTTTTTT CATSDSGTGRGVGELFF
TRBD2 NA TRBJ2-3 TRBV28 TGTGCCAGCAGTCTACGATTCCGGGACTACCACACAGATACGCAGTATTTT CASSLRFRDYHTDTQYF
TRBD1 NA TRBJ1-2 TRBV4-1 TGCGCCAGCAGCCAAGCGTCAGGGGGCCACTATGGCTACACCTTC CASSQASGGHYGYTF
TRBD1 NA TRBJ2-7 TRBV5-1 TGCGCCAGCAGACAGGGGGCTTACGAGCAGTACTTC CASRQGAYEQYF
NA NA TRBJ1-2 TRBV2 TGTGCCAGCATGAAAGCAGGGATACGTGGCTATGGCTACACCTTC CASMKAGIRGYGYTF
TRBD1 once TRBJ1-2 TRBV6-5 TGTGCCTCCCAGGGGGGCCCGGTTTTCGGCTACACCTTC CASQGGPVFGYTF
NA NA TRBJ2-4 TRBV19 TGTGCCAGTAGTTACGACAGTGTAGCCAAAAACATTCAGTACTTC CASSYDSVAKNIQYF
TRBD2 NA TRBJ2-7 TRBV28 TGTGCCAGCAGTACGCCGGGACTAGCATACGAGCAGTACTTC CASSTPGLAYEQYF
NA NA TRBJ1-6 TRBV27 TGTGCCAGCAGTCCGGGGGGCGCGGGGCCCCTCCACTTT CASSPGGAGPLHF
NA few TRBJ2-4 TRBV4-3 TGCGCCAGCAGCCAAGATTTCGCAGGGGCGGTTAACATTCAGTACTTC CASSQDFAGAVNIQYF
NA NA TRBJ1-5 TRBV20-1 TGCAGTGTCCCCCCCGGGCAGCCCCAGCATTTT CSVPPGQPQHF
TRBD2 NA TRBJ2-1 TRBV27 TGTGCCAGCAGTTTTAACGGACTAGCGGACTACAATGAGCAGTTCTTC CASSFNGLADYNEQFF
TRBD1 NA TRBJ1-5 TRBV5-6 TGTGCCAGCAGCCATCGACAGGGGGCGATGAGCAATCAGCCCCAGCATTTT CASSHRQGAMSNQPQHF
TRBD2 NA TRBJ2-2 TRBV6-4 TGTGCCAGCAGTGACTCGACTAGCGGGAACACCGGGGAGCTGTTTTTT CASSDSTSGNTGELFF
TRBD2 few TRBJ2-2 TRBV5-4 TGTGCCAGCAGCTGGAGCGGGGGCCATAACACCGGGGAGCTGTTTTTT CASSWSGGHNTGELFF
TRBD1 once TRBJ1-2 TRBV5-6 TGTGCCAGCAGCCCGGGGACAGGGGAGTCACGCTATGGCTACACCTTC CASSPGTGESRYGYTF
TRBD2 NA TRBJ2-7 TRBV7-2 TGTGCCAGCAGCTTAGGACTAGCGACAGACGAGCAGTACTTC CASSLGLATDEQYF
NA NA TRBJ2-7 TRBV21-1 TGTGCCGGGAGGACGTCCTACGAGCAGTACTTC CAGRTSYEQYF
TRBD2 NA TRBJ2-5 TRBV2 TGTGCCAGCAGTAAACTAGCGGGAGTGGCCCCCCAAGAGACCCAGTACTTC CASSKLAGVAPQETQYF
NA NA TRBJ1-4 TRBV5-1 TGCGCCAGCAGCTCGAACAGGGAGGGTAATGAAAAACTGTTTTTT CASSSNREGNEKLFF
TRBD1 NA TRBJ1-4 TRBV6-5 TGTGCCATCACAGGGGTTATGCGTGAAAAACTGTTTTTT CAITGVMREKLFF
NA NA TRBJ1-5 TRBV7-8 TGTGCCAGCAGCTTAGCTTACAGGGCCCTAAATCAGCCCCAGCATTTT CASSLAYRALNQPQHF
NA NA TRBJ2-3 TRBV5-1 TGCGCCAGCAGCGAAAGTCAGACTAGTTTGGATACGGCGTATTTT CASSESQTSLDTAYF
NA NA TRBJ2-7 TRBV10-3 TGTGCCATCAGTGAGGCAGTGCGGTCCAACGAGCAGTACTTC CAISEAVRSNEQYF
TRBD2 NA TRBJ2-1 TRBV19 TGTGCCAGTAGGCAGCGGGAACTCTCTAATGAGCAGTTCTTC CASRQRELSNEQFF
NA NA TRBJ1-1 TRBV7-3 TGTGCCAGCAGCATACAGGCGAACACTGAAGCTTTCTTT CASSIQANTEAFF